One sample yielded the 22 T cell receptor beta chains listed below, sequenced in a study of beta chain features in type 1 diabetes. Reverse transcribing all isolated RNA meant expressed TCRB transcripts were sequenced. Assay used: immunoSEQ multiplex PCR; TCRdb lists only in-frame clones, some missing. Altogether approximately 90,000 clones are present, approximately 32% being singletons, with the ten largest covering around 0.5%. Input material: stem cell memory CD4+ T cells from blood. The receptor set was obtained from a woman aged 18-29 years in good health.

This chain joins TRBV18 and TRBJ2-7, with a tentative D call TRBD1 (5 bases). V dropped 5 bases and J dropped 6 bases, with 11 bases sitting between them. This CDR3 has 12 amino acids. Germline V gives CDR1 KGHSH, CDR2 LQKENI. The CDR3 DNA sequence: TGTGCCAGCTCAACCCAGGGCGGCGAGCAGTACTTC. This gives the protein CASSTQGGEQYF.

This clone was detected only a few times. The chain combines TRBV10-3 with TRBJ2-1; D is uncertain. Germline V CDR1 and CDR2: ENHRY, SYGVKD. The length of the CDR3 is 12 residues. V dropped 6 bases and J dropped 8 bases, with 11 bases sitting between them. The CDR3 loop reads CAISPDTDEQFF. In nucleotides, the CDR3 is TGTGCCATCAGCCCCGACACGGATGAGCAGTTCTTC.

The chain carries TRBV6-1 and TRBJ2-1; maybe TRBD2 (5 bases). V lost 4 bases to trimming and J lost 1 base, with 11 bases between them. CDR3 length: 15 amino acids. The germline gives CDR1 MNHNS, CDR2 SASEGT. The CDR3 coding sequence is TGTGCCAGCAGTGTGGGGAGAGGGTCCTACAATGAGCAGTTCTTC. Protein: CASSVGRGSYNEQFF.

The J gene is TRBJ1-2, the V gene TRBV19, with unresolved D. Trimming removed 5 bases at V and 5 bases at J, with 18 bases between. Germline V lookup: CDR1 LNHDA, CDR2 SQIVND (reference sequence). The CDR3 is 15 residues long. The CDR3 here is CASSSGSPLLYGYTF. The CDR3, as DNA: TGTGCCAGTAGTTCCGGGTCCCCTCTCCTATATGGCTACACCTTC. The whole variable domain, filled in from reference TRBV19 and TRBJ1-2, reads DGGITQSPKYLFRKEGQNVTLSCEQNLNHDAMYWYRQDPGQGLRLIYYSQIVNDFQKGDIAEGYSVSREKKESFPLTVTSAQKNPTAFYLCASSSGSPLLYGYTFGSGTRLTVV.

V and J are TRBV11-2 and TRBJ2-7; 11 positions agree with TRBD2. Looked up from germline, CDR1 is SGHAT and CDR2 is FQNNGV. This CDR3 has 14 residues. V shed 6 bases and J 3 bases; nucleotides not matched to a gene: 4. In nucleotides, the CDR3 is TGTGCCAGCAGACCCGGGACTAGCGGCTACGAGCAGTACTTC. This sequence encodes CASRPGTSGYEQYF.

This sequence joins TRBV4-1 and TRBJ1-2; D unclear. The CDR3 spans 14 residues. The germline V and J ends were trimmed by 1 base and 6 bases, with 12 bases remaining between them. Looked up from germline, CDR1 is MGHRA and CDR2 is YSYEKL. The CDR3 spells CASSQVSREDGYTF. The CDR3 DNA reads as TGCGCCAGCAGCCAAGTGAGCAGAGAGGATGGCTACACCTTC.

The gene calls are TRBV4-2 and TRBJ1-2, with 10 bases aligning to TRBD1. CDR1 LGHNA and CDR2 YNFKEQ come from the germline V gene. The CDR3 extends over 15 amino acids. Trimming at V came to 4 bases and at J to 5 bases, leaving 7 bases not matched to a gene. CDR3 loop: CASSRDRGVGYGYTF. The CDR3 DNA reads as TGTGCCAGCAGCCGGGACAGGGGCGTCGGGTATGGCTACACCTTC.

The CDR3 nucleotides are TGTGCCAGCAGCTTGGCCGCTAACTATGGCTACACCTTC. This sequence encodes CASSLAANYGYTF. The chain carries TRBV5-4 and TRBJ1-2; D call uncertain. The V end lost 0 bases, the J end lost 0 bases, and 3 bases lay between the germline ends. The CDR3 extends over 13 amino acids. Germline CDR1 is SGHNT and CDR2 is YYREEE (reference sequence).

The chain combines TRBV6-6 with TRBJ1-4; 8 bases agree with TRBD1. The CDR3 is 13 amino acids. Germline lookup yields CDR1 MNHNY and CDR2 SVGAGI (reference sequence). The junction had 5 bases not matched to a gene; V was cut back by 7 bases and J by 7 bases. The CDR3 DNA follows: TGTGCCAGCATGTTACAGGGGGGTGAAAAACTGTTTTTT. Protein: CASMLQGGEKLFF.

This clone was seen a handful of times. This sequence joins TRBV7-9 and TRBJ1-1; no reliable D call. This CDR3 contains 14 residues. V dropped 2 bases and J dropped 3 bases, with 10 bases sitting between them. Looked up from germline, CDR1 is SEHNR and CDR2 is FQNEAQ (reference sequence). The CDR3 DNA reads TGTGCCAGCAGCTTATATTCAGCGGACACTGAAGCTTTCTTT. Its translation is CASSLYSADTEAFF.

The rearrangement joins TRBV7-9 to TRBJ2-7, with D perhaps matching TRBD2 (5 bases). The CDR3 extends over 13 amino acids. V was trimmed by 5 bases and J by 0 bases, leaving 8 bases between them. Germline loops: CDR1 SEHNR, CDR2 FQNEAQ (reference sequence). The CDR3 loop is CASSNRDSYEQYF. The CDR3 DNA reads TGTGCCAGCAGCAACCGGGACTCCTACGAGCAGTACTTC. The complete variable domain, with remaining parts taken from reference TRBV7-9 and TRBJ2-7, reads DTGVSQNPRHKITKRGQNVTFRCDPISEHNRLYWYRQTLGQGPEFLTYFQNEAQLEKSRLLSDRFSAERPKGSFSTLEIQRTEQGDSAMYLCASSNRDSYEQYFGPGTRLTVT.

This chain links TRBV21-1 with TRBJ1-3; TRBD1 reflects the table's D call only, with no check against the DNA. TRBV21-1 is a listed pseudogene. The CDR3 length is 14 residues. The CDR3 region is CASSKCYRGGTIYF. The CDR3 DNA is TGTGCCAGCAGCAAATGTTACAGGGGTGGCACCATATATTTT.

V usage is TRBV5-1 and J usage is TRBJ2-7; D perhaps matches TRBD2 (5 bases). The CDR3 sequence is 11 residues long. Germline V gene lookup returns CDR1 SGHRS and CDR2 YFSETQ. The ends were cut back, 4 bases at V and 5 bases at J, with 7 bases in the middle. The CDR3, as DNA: TGCGCCAGCAGCCTCGGGGACGAGCAGTACTTC. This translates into CASSLGDEQYF. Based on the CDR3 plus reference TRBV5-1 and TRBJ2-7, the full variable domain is KAGVTQTPRYLIKTRGQQVTLSCSPISGHRSVSWYQQTPGQGLQFLFEYFSETQRNKGNFPGRFSGRQFSNSRSEMNVSTLELGDSALYLCASSLGDEQYFGPGTRLTVT.

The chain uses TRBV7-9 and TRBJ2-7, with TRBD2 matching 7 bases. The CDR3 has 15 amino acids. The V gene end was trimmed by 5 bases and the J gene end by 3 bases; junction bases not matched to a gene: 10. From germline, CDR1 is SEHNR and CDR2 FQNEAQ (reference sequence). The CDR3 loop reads CASSRDYEAFYEQYF. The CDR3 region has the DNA TGTGCCAGCAGCCGGGACTATGAGGCCTTCTACGAGCAGTACTTC. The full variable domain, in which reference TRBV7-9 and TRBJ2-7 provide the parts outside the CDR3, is DTGVSQNPRHKITKRGQNVTFRCDPISEHNRLYWYRQTLGQGPEFLTYFQNEAQLEKSRLLSDRFSAERPKGSFSTLEIQRTEQGDSAMYLCASSRDYEAFYEQYFGPGTRLTVT.

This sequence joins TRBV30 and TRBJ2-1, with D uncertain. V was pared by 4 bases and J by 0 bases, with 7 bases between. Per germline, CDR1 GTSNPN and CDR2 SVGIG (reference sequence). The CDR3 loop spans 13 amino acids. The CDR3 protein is CAWKLNSYNEQFF. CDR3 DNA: TGTGCCTGGAAACTAAACTCCTACAATGAGCAGTTCTTC.

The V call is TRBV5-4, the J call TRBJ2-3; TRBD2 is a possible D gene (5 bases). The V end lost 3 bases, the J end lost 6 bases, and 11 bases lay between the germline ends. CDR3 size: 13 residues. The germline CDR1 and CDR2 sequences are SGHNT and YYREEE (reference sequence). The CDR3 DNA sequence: TGTGCCAGCAGCTCGACCCCGGGGGATACGCAGTATTTT. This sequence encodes CASSSTPGDTQYF.

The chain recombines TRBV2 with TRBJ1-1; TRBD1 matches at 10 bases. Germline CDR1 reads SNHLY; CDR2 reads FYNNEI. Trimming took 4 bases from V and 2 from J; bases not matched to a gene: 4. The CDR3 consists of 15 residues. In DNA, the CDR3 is TGTGCCAGCAGTGCTAGGGACAGGGGAAACACTGAAGCTTTCTTT. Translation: CASSARDRGNTEAFF.

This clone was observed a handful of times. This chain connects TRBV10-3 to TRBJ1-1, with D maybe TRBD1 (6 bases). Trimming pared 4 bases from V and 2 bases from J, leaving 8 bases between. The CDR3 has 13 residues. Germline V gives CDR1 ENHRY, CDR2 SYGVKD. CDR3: CAISGQENTEAFF. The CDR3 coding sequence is TGTGCCATCAGTGGACAGGAAAACACTGAAGCTTTCTTT.

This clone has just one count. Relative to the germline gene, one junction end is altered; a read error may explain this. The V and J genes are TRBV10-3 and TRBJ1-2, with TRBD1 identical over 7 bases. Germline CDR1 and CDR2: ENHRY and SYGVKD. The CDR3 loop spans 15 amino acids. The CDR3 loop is CASSQQGKRDYGYTF. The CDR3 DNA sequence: TGTGCCAGCAGTCAACAGGGGAAGCGGGACTATGGCTACACCTTC.

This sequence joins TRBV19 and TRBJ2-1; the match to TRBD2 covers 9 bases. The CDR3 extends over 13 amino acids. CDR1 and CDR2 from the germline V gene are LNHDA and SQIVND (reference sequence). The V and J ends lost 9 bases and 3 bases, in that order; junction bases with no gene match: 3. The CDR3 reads CASAGGYYNEQFF. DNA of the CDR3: TGTGCCAGCGCGGGGGGGTACTACAATGAGCAGTTCTTC.

The CDR3 sequence: CASARTGTGEQYF. The CDR3 nucleotides read TGTGCCAGCGCACGGACAGGAACGGGGGAGCAGTACTTC. The V call is TRBV18, the J call TRBJ2-7; TRBD1 matches 7 bases. The V gene's germline CDR1 is KGHSH and CDR2 LQKENI. The CDR3 runs 13 residues. Trimming at V came to 8 bases and at J to 7 bases, leaving 11 bases not matched to a gene.

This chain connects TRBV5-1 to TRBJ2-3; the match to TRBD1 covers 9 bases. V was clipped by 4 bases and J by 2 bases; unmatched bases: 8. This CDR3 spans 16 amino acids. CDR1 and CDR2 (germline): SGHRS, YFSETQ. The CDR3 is CASSGWDRESTDTQYF. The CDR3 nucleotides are TGCGCCAGCAGCGGATGGGACAGGGAATCCACAGATACGCAGTATTTT.